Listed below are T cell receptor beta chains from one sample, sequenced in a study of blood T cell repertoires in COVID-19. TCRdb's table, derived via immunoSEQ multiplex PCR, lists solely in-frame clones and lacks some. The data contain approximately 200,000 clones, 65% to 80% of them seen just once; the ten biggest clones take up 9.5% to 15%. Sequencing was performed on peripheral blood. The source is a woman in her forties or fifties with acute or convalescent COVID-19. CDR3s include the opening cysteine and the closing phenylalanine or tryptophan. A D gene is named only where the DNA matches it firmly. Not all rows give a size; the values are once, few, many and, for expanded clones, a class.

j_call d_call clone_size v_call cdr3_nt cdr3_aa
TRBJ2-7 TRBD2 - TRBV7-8 TGTGCCAGCAGCTTAGCGACTAGCTCATTCCACGAGCAGTACTTC CASSLATSSFHEQYF
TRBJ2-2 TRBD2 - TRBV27 TGTGCCAGCAGTTTAGTGGCGGGGGGGCGTACCGGGGAGCTGTTTTTT CASSLVAGGRTGELFF
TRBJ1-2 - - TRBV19 TGTGCCAGTAACCCCGCGGGGGGCGGAACTAACTATGGCTACACCTTC CASNPAGGGTNYGYTF
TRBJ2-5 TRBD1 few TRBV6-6 TGTGCCAGCAGTCAGATTATGACAGGGGCACAGACCCAGTACTTC CASSQIMTGAQTQYF
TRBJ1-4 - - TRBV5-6 TGTGCCAGCAGCTTCCGTAGTCGGGGATGGAATGAAAAACTGTTTTTT CASSFRSRGWNEKLFF
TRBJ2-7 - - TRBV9 TGTGCCAGCAGCCCGCGGCCCCGGGAAGACGAGCAGTACTTC CASSPRPREDEQYF
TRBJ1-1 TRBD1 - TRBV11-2 TGTGCCAGCAGCTTCACGGGACAGGGGACCACTGAAGCTTTCTTT CASSFTGQGTTEAFF
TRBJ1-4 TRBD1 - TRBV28 TGTGCCAGCAGAGGGACAGGGGCAGGGGAAAAACTGTTTTTT CASRGTGAGEKLFF
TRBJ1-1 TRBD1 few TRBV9 TGTGCCAGCAGCGTAATGACAGGGGCTGAAGCTTTCTTT CASSVMTGAEAFF
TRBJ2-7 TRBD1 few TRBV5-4 TGTGCCAGCGGCCCTCGACAGGGGAGCTCCTACGAGCAGTACTTC CASGPRQGSSYEQYF
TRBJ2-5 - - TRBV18 TGTGCCAGCTCACGACAGGAGTACCAAGAGACCCAGTACTTC CASSRQEYQETQYF
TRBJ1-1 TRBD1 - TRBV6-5 TGTGCCAGCAGCCGGGACAGCATGAACACTGAAGCTTTCTTT CASSRDSMNTEAFF
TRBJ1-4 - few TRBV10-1 TGCGCCAGCAGTGACTCCCACGGAAAACTGTTTTTT CASSDSHGKLFF
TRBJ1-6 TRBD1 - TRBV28 TGTGCCAGCAGTTTATTACAGGGGGCGGGTTCACCCCTCCACTTT CASSLLQGAGSPLHF
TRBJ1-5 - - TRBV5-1 TGCGCCAGCAGCTTGGAACCAGGGGCTAGCAATCAGCCCCAGCATTTT CASSLEPGASNQPQHF
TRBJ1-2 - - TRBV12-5 TGTGCTAGTGCCACCGATGGGAGGGGGGCCAACTATGGCTACACCTTC CASATDGRGANYGYTF
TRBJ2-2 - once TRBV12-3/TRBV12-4 TGTGCCAGCAGTATAACCGGGGAGCTGTTTTTT CASSITGELFF
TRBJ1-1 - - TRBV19 TGTGCCAGTAGGCCTCCTCGGGGGTGGGACACTGAAGCTTTCTTT CASRPPRGWDTEAFF
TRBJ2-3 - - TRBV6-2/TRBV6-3 TGTGCCAGCAGCGGCCCGGGGGTCCGGAACACAGATACGCAGTATTTT CASSGPGVRNTDTQYF